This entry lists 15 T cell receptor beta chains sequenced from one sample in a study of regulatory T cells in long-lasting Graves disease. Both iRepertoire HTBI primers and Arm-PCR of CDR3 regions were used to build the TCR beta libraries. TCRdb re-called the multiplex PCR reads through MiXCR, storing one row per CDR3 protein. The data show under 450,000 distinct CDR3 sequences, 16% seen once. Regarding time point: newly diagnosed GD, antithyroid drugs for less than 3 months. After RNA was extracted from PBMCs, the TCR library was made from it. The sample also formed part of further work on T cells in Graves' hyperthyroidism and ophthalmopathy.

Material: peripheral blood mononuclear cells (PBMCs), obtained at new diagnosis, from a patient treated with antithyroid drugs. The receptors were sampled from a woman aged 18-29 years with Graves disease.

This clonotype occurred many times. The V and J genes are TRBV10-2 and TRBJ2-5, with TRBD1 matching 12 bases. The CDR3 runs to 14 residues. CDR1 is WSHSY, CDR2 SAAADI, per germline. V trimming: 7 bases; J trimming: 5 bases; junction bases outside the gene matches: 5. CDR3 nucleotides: TGCGCCAGCACCGGGACAGGGGGCGGGGAGACCCAGTACTTC. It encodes CASTGTGGGETQYF.

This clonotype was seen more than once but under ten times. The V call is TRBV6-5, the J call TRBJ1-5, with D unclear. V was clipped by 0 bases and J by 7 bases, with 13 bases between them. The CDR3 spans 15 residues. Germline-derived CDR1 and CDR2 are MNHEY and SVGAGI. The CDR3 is CASSYSGGSGQPQHF. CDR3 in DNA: TGTGCCAGCAGTTACTCGGGTGGGTCAGGACAGCCCCAGCATTTT.

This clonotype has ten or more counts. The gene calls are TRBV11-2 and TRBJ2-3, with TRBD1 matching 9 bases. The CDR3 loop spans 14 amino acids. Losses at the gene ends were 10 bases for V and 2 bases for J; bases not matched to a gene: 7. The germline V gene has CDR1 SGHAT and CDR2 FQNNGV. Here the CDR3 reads CATRQGGITDTQYF. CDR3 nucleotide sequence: TGTGCCACCCGACAGGGGGGAATCACAGATACGCAGTATTTT.

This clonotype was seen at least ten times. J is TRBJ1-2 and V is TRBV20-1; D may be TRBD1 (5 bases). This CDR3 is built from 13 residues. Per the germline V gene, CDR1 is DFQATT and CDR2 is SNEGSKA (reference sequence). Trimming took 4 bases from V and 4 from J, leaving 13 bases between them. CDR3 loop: CSATGSGLYGYTF. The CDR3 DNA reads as TGCAGTGCTACGGGTTCGGGACTCTATGGCTACACCTTC.

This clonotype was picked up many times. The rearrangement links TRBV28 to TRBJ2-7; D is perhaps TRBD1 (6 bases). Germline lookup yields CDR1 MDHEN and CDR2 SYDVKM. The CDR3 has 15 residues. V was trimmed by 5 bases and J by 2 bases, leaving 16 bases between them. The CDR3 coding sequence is TGTGCCAGCAGTCCTCCAGGGGTCCCTACCTACGAGCAGTACTTC. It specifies CASSPPGVPTYEQYF.

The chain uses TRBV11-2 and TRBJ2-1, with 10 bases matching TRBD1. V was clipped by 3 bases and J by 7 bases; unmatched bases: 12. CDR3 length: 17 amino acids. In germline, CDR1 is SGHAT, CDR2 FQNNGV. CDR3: CASSFTPGQGPGNEQFF. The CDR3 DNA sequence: TGTGCCAGCAGCTTCACGCCGGGACAGGGGCCGGGGAATGAGCAGTTCTTC.

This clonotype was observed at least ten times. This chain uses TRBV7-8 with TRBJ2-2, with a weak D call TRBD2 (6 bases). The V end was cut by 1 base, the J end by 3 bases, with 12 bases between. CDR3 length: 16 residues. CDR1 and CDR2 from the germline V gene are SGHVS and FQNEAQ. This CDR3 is CASSLGPGDYTGELFF. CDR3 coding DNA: TGTGCCAGCAGCTTAGGACCGGGGGATTACACCGGGGAGCTGTTTTTT. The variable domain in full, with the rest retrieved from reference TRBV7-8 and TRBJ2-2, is GAGVSQSPRYKVAKRGQDVALRCDPISGHVSLFWYQQALGQGPEFLTYFQNEAQLDKSGLPSDRFFAERPEGSVSTLKIQRTQQEDSAVYLCASSLGPGDYTGELFFGEGSRLTVL.

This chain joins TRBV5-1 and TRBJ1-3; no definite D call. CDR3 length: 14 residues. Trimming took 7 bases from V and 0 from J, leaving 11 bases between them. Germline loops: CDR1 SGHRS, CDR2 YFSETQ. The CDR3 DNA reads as TGCGCCAGCGCCGGTGGGAGCTCTGGAAACACCATATATTTT. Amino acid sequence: CASAGGSSGNTIYF.

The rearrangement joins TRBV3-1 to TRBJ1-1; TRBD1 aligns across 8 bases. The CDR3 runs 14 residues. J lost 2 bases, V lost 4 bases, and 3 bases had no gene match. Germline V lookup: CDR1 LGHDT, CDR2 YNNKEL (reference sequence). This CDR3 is CASSRDRYNTEAFF. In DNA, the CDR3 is TGTGCCAGCAGCCGGGACAGGTACAACACTGAAGCTTTCTTT.

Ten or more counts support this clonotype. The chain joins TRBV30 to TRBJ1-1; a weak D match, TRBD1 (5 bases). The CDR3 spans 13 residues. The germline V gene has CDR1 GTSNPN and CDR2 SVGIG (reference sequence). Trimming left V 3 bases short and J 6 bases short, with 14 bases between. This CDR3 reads CAWSTIGTSEAFF. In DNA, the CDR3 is TGTGCCTGGAGCACGATCGGGACGTCTGAAGCTTTCTTT.

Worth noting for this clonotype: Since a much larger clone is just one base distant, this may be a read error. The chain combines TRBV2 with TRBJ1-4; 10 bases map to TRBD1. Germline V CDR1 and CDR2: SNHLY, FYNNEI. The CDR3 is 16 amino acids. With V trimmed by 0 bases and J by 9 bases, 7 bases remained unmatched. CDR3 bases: TGTGCCAGCAGTGAAGCGCCGGGACAGGGGTATAAAAAACTGTTTTTT. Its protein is CASSEAPGQGYKKLFF.

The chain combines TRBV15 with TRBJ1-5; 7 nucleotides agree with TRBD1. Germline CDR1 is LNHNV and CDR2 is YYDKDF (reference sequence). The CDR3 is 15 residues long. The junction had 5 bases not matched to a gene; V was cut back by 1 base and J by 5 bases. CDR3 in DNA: TGTGCCACCAGCAGAGGGGGACAGACATATCAGCCCCAGCATTTT. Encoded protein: CATSRGGQTYQPQHF.

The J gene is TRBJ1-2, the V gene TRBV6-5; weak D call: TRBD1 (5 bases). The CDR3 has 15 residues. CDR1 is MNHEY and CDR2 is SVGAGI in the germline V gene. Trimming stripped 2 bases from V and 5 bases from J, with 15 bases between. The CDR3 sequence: CASSYGAQGGYGYTF. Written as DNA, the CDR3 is TGTGCCAGCAGTTACGGGGCCCAGGGAGGGTATGGCTACACCTTC.

CDR3 nucleotides: TGTGCCAGCAACCCGGGGGGGGAGCCTAGCACAGATACGCAGTATTTT. Residues: CASNPGGEPSTDTQYF. The J gene is TRBJ2-3, the V gene TRBV12-3 or TRBV12-4; TRBD2 matches at 8 bases. V shed 7 bases, J shed 0 bases, and the junction held 9 bases outside the gene matches. The CDR3 spans 16 residues.

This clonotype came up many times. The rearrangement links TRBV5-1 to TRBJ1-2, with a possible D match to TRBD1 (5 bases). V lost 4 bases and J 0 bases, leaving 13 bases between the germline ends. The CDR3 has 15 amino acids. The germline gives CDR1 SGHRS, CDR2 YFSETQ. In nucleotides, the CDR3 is TGCGCCAGCAGCCTCCGGGACGGCCCTAACTATGGCTACACCTTC. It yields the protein CASSLRDGPNYGYTF.